The sequence of this T cell receptor beta chain was determined in a study of CD8 T cells in Susac syndrome. Random hexamers were used to reverse transcribe about 0.5 to 1 ug of RNA. TCRdb reanalysed the immunoSEQ multiplex PCR reads using MiXCR and keeps one entry per CDR3 protein. This table holds around 230,000 distinct CDR3 sequences, less than 96% found once. CDR3 length: 12 residues. Germline V gene sequence: CDR1 SQVTM, CDR2 ANQGSEA. V was clipped by 7 bases and J by 3 bases; unmatched bases: 3. This clonotype has just one count. This TCR was sampled from a human donor with Susac syndrome. V usage is TRBV29-1 and J usage is TRBJ2-3; 8 bases line up with TRBD2. Sequencing was performed on CD4+ T cells from PBMCs. The CDR3 region has the DNA TGCAGCGCCGGGACTAGGACAGATACGCAGTATTTT. Protein sequence: CSAGTRTDTQYF.